The 9 T cell receptor beta chains reported below all come from one sample, sequenced in a study of long-term antiretroviral therapy in people with HIV (dated by TCRdb to between 2021 and 2022). The immunoSEQ hsTCRB v3.0 assay was used at survey level resolution for TRB variable region sequencing. TCRdb retrieved this table from immuneACCESS and kept in-frame rearrangements only. Not all clones are present; in checked studies, unresolved V genes account for under half, and no reason is known for the remainder. The sample table holds some 30,000 clones, of which 87% were seen once. Of the sample, 10% to 15% is held by the ten largest clones. Sequencing used unsorted PBMCs, obtained 1.1 years after starting antiretroviral therapy. The source of these receptors is a man aged 18-30 years with HIV.

The chain is built from TRBV23-1 and TRBJ1-2; TRBD1 agrees at 7 bases. TRBV23-1 is marked as an open reading frame, function uncertain. The CDR3 covers 15 residues. The junction had 4 bases not matched to a gene; V was cut back by 0 bases and J by 3 bases. The chain's CDR3 is CASSQSPGGDYGYTF. The CDR3 coding sequence is TGCGCCAGCAGTCAATCCCCAGGGGGGGACTATGGCTACACCTTC.

The chain recombines TRBV27 with TRBJ1-2; a weak D match, TRBD1 (5 bases). The CDR3 consists of 14 residues. V lost 5 bases and J 4 bases, leaving 14 bases between the germline ends. The germline V gene has CDR1 MNHEY and CDR2 SMNVEV (reference sequence). The CDR3 protein is CASSPQTGLYGYTF. The CDR3 coding sequence is TGTGCCAGCAGTCCCCAGACGGGACTCTATGGCTACACCTTC.

The chain links TRBV19 to TRBJ2-5; 13 positions match TRBD2. This CDR3 is 18 amino acids long. After removal of 4 bases from V and 4 bases from J, the junction contained 12 bases not matched to a gene. Germline V CDR1 and CDR2: LNHDA, SQIVND (reference sequence). DNA for the CDR3: TGTGCCAGTAGTACCGTGACTAGCGGGGGGATTGTCGGAGAGACCCAGTACTTC. This sequence encodes CASSTVTSGGIVGETQYF.

The chain uses TRBV27 and TRBJ2-5, with a possible D match to TRBD1 (6 bases). The germline gives CDR1 MNHEY, CDR2 SMNVEV (reference sequence). Trimming removed 8 bases at V and 4 bases at J, with 17 bases between. There are 14 residues in the CDR3. For the CDR3, the DNA is TGTGCCAGCGGTGAACAGGGAGTACGAGAGACCCAGTACTTC. This gives the protein CASGEQGVRETQYF.

This chain connects TRBV7-2 to TRBJ2-1; D is tentatively TRBD1 or TRBD2 (5 bases each). Germline-derived CDR1 and CDR2 are SGHTA and FQGNSA. With 4 bases removed from V and 9 bases from J, the gap between germline ends came to 10 bases. The CDR3 totals 12 residues. This CDR3 reads CASSWGIGEQFF. The CDR3 coding sequence is TGTGCCAGCAGCTGGGGGATCGGTGAGCAGTTCTTC.

CDR3 amino acids: CASSLARFGKYGYGYTF. CDR3 in DNA: TGTGCCAGCAGCTTAGCCCGGTTCGGGAAATATGGCTATGGCTACACCTTC. The rearrangement joins TRBV7-2 to TRBJ1-2; D is ambiguous. Germline loops: CDR1 SGHTA, CDR2 FQGNSA. The germline V and J ends were trimmed by 0 bases and 4 bases, with 18 bases remaining between them. This CDR3 is built from 17 residues. Filled out from reference TRBV7-2 and TRBJ1-2, the complete variable domain reads GAGVSQSPSNKVTEKGKDVELRCDPISGHTALYWYRQSLGQGLEFLIYFQGNSAPDKSGLPSDRFSAERTGGSVSTLTIQRTQQEDSAVYLCASSLARFGKYGYGYTFGSGTRLTVV.

The chain combines TRBV27 with TRBJ1-2, with D hard to call. The V gene's germline CDR1 is MNHEY and CDR2 SMNVEV (reference sequence). Trimming took 6 bases from V and 1 from J, leaving 12 bases between them. This CDR3 contains 14 residues. CDR3 loop: CASSLRGYNYGYTF. The CDR3 DNA reads as TGTGCCAGCAGCCTCCGGGGTTATAACTATGGCTACACCTTC.

The rearrangement joins TRBV9 to TRBJ2-7, with 9 bases aligning to TRBD1. V trimming: 3 bases; J trimming: 6 bases; junction bases outside the gene matches: 7. CDR1 SGDLS and CDR2 YYNGEE come from the germline V gene. The CDR3 runs to 14 residues. CDR3 nucleotides: TGTGCCAGCAGCGCCGGGACAGGGACGCTCGAGCAGTACTTC. Protein product: CASSAGTGTLEQYF.

The V and J genes are TRBV5-1 and TRBJ1-6; 12 nucleotides match TRBD1. The germline V gene has CDR1 SGHRS and CDR2 YFSETQ. J gave up 8 bases and V 3 bases, and 6 bases lay outside the gene matches. The CDR3 extends over 16 amino acids. CDR3 sequence (DNA): TGCGCCAGCAGCTCCGGGACAGGGGGCGCGGATTCACCCCTCCACTTT. Translation gives CASSSGTGGADSPLHF.